These T cell receptor beta chains were read from a single sample in a study of preoperative IRX-2 immunotherapy in early breast cancer. The method was immunoSEQ multiplex PCR; TCRdb's version includes in-frame clones alone and lacks a portion of them. The sample lists under 50,000 clones, roughly 82% occurring once. The source was lymph node tissue, collected after IRX-2 immunotherapy. The receptors were sampled from a human donor with breast cancer. CDR3s include the opening cysteine and the closing phenylalanine or tryptophan. D genes are given only for firm matches. The size of a clone is reported for some rows only, either as once, few or many, or as a class for expanded clones.

v_gene	abundance	j_gene	d_gene	CDR3nt	CDR3aa
TRBV7-7	NA	TRBJ1-2	TRBD1	TGTGCCAGCAGCCAAGGAACAGGGCAGGGGGTTGCCTACACCTTC	CASSQGTGQGVAYTF
TRBV7-1	NA	TRBJ2-5	NA	TGTGCCAGCAGCTTGGACGATACAGGGATTGGAGAGACCCAGTACTTC	CASSLDDTGIGETQYF
TRBV28	NA	TRBJ2-2	NA	TGTGCCAGCAGTTTGTTTTACCAGGAGAACACCGGGGAGCTGTTTTTT	CASSLFYQENTGELFF
TRBV11-3	NA	TRBJ1-4	NA	TGTGCCAGCAGCCTCGGGCAGGGAAGGGACGAAAAACTGTTTTTT	CASSLGQGRDEKLFF
TRBV2	NA	TRBJ1-6	TRBD1	TGTGCCAGCAAGACAGGGGGGTCGCGTAATTCACCCCTCCACTTT	CASKTGGSRNSPLHF
TRBV6-8	NA	TRBJ1-5	TRBD1	TGTGCCAGCAGTTCCCGGACAGGGGTTGGCAATCAGCCCCAGCATTTT	CASSSRTGVGNQPQHF
TRBV9	NA	TRBJ1-1	NA	TGTGCCAGCAGTGAAGCCCTCGGGGGAGCTTTCTTT	CASSEALGGAFF
TRBV28	NA	TRBJ1-2	NA	TGTGCCAGCAACACAGGTCGTCCCGACCAGGGTGGCTACACCTTC	CASNTGRPDQGGYTF
TRBV28	NA	TRBJ1-3	NA	TGTGCCAGCAGTCTCCAACTAAACCCGACCTCTGGAAACACCATATATTTT	CASSLQLNPTSGNTIYF
TRBV4-1	once	TRBJ1-4	NA	TGCGCCAGCAGCCAAGTCGGCGGCCAGGGGTGGGAAAAACTGTTTTTT	CASSQVGGQGWEKLFF
TRBV30	NA	TRBJ2-1	NA	TGTGCCTGGAGTAATCTCTACAATGAGCAGTTCTTC	CAWSNLYNEQFF
TRBV7-4	NA	TRBJ1-5	NA	TGTGCCAGCAGCTTCATATCATCGACGGGCAATCAGCCCCAGCATTTT	CASSFISSTGNQPQHF
TRBV11-3	once	TRBJ2-7	NA	TGTGCCAGCAGCCCAGCGGACAGATACTACGAGCAGTACTTC	CASSPADRYYEQYF
TRBV6-8	NA	TRBJ1-1	NA	TGTGCCAGCAGTCCTACCGCAAGATTAGCAGGGAATACTGAAGCTTTCTTT	CASSPTARLAGNTEAFF
TRBV7-6	NA	TRBJ1-5	TRBD1	TGTGCCAGCAGCCTGGGACAGGGCTCCCAGCCCCAGCATTTT	CASSLGQGSQPQHF
TRBV19	NA	TRBJ1-5	NA	TGTGCCAGTAGTATCCGGGGGAACCAGCCCCAGCATTTT	CASSIRGNQPQHF
TRBV29-1	NA	TRBJ2-1	NA	TGCAGCGTTGAAGTGGGGACCTATTACAATGAGCAGTTCTTC	CSVEVGTYYNEQFF
TRBV6-8	NA	TRBJ1-1	NA	TGTGCCATCATGGGGACGGCGGTTACTGAAGCTTTCTTT	CAIMGTAVTEAFF
TRBV29-1	NA	TRBJ2-7	NA	TGCAGCGTTGAAGGCGAAGACTACGAGCAGTACTTC	CSVEGEDYEQYF
TRBV11-3	NA	TRBJ1-6	NA	TGTGCCAGCAGCCCCCTCGGGGTTGGCGGTTCACCCCTCCACTTT	CASSPLGVGGSPLHF
TRBV6-8	NA	TRBJ2-1	TRBD2	TGTGCCAGCAGTCGTCGACTAGCGGGGAACTCCTACAATGAGCAGTTCTTC	CASSRRLAGNSYNEQFF
TRBV7-1	once	TRBJ2-2	NA	TGTGCCAGCAGCTTGGACCAGGTCGATACCGGGGAGCTGTTTTTT	CASSLDQVDTGELFF
TRBV15	NA	TRBJ1-5	TRBD1	TGTGCCACCAGCTACGGAGGACAGGTCAATCAGCCCCAGCATTTT	CATSYGGQVNQPQHF
TRBV10-2	NA	TRBJ2-1	TRBD2	TGCGCCAGCAGTGAGTCCAGCGGGGTCTACAATGAGCAGTTCTTC	CASSESSGVYNEQFF
TRBV19	NA	TRBJ1-5	NA	TGTGCCAGTAGTACAAGACGCGGTGATAGCAATCAGCCCCAGCATTTT	CASSTRRGDSNQPQHF
TRBV6-8	NA	TRBJ1-5	NA	TGTGCCAGCAGTGTTGAGGCGAATCAGCCCCAGCATTTT	CASSVEANQPQHF
TRBV7-1	NA	TRBJ2-1	NA	TGTGCCAGCACTGGGCGGGGGCCTAGCTCCTACAATGAGCAGTTCTTC	CASTGRGPSSYNEQFF
TRBV6-8	NA	TRBJ1-1	TRBD1	TGTGCCAGCAGTTCCGGGACAGGGAGTACGATGAACACTGAAGCTTTCTTT	CASSSGTGSTMNTEAFF
TRBV11-3	NA	TRBJ2-5	TRBD2	TGTGCCAGCAGCTTAGGGACTAGCAGAGAGACCCAGTACTTC	CASSLGTSRETQYF
TRBV11-3	NA	TRBJ2-7	TRBD1	TGTGCCAGCAATCCCGGGACAGGGGAGTACGAGCAGTACTTC	CASNPGTGEYEQYF
TRBV7-6	NA	TRBJ1-1	TRBD1	TGTGCCAGCACCCGAAACAGGGGATCTATGAACACTGAAGCTTTCTTT	CASTRNRGSMNTEAFF
TRBV11-3	NA	TRBJ2-7	NA	TGTGCCAGCAGCTTAGACGGGCCCAGGAGCTCCTACGAGCAGTACTTC	CASSLDGPRSSYEQYF
TRBV19	NA	TRBJ1-3	NA	TGTGCCAGTAGTCGACGGACAAGCTCTGGAAACACCATATATTTT	CASSRRTSSGNTIYF
TRBV11-3	NA	TRBJ2-1	NA	TGTGCCAGCAGCTTAGGACCGTTGGGCGATGAGCAGTTCTTC	CASSLGPLGDEQFF
TRBV11-3	NA	TRBJ1-5	TRBD1	TGTGCCAGCAGCCCCTGGGGGACAGGGACTTGTCAGCCCCAGCATTTT	CASSPWGTGTCQPQHF